The 10 T cell receptor beta chains given below trace back to one sample, sequenced in a study of shared clonotypes between healthy human individuals. Sequenced by immunoSEQ multiplex PCR; TCRdb stores in-frame clones only, minus some. Of 2,500,000 or so clones in the sample, approximately 90% were seen once. Material for sequencing was naive CD4+ T cells sorted from blood. This sample's subset: CD45RA+ positively selected. These receptors were obtained from a man younger than 35 in good health.

V gene TRBV29-1 combines with J gene TRBJ2-5; no clear D gene. The CDR3 is made up of 13 amino acids. V lost 7 bases and J 1 base, leaving 13 bases between the germline ends. CDR1 is SQVTM and CDR2 is ANQGSEA in the germline V gene. The chain's CDR3 is CSAGPGSQETQYF. CDR3 DNA: TGCAGCGCGGGTCCGGGTTCCCAAGAGACCCAGTACTTC.

The J gene is TRBJ2-7, the V gene TRBV6-6; 9 bases fit TRBD2. CDR3 size: 14 residues. V shed 0 bases, J shed 8 bases, and the junction held 5 bases outside the gene matches. CDR1 is MNHNY, CDR2 SVGAGI, per germline (reference sequence). The CDR3 is CASSYSPSGEKQYF. The CDR3 DNA reads TGTGCCAGCAGTTACTCGCCTAGCGGGGAAAAGCAGTACTTC.

The J gene is TRBJ2-1, the V gene TRBV28; possible D gene TRBD1, 6 bases. Between the trimmed V and J ends, which lost 6 bases and 7 bases, there was a span of 16 bases. The V gene's germline CDR1 is MDHEN and CDR2 SYDVKM. This CDR3 comprises 14 residues. The CDR3 region has the DNA TGTGCCAGCAGAGACAGGCCCCCGGGGAATGAGCAGTTCTTC. Translating gives CASRDRPPGNEQFF.

V gene TRBV10-1 combines with J gene TRBJ2-5, with TRBD2 matching over 9 bases. There are 15 residues in the CDR3. Germline trimming cut 2 bases from V and 7 bases from J; bases unmatched to any gene: 8. CDR1 is WNHNN and CDR2 is SYGVQD in the germline V gene (reference sequence). DNA of the CDR3: TGCGCCAGCAGTGAGGGACTAGCGACCGGCGGGACCCAGTACTTC. Encoded protein: CASSEGLATGGTQYF.

This chain connects TRBV13 to TRBJ2-7; D is perhaps TRBD2 (6 bases). V was pared by 3 bases and J by 4 bases, with 16 bases between. Germline loops: CDR1 PRHDT, CDR2 FYEKMQ (reference sequence). This CDR3 contains 15 residues. The CDR3 nucleotides are TGTGCCAGCAGCTTTCGGAGCGGAGGGGTATACGAGCAGTACTTC. Translation gives CASSFRSGGVYEQYF.

J is TRBJ2-2 and V is TRBV6-1; no reliable D call. The V gene's germline CDR1 is MNHNS and CDR2 SASEGT. Trimming took off 0 bases at V and 5 bases at J, with 4 bases between the two ends. CDR3 length: 13 amino acids. Here the CDR3 reads CASSEASTGELFF. In DNA, the CDR3 is TGTGCCAGCAGTGAAGCGTCGACCGGGGAGCTGTTTTTT.

This chain connects TRBV10-1 to TRBJ2-7; D unclear. The germline CDR1 and CDR2 sequences are WNHNN and SYGVQD (reference sequence). This CDR3 has 13 residues. Trimming left V 6 bases short and J 0 bases short, with 9 bases between. CDR3 amino acids: CASSQDPSYEQYF. CDR3 DNA sequence: TGCGCCAGCAGCCAGGATCCCTCCTACGAGCAGTACTTC.

The J gene is TRBJ1-3, the V gene TRBV29-1; D gene ambiguous. The CDR3 covers 13 residues. Germline CDR1 and CDR2: SQVTM and ANQGSEA. V gave up 8 bases and J gave up 0 bases, with 11 bases separating them. CDR3 coding DNA: TGCAGCATACGGCACAGCTCTGGAAACACCATATATTTT. It codes for CSIRHSSGNTIYF.

About this clone: Other DNA variants within this sample encode the same CDR3. The chain employs TRBV18 and TRBJ1-2; D gene unclear. Germline V gene sequence: CDR1 KGHSH, CDR2 LQKENI. Trimming stripped 2 bases from V and 3 bases from J, with 10 bases between. The CDR3 covers 14 residues. CDR3 DNA sequence: TGTGCCAGCTCACCAGGTGCGGAGTACTATGGCTACACCTTC. Translating it yields CASSPGAEYYGYTF.

This chain joins TRBV2 and TRBJ2-7; D possibly uses TRBD1 or TRBD2 (5 bases each). There are 18 residues in the CDR3. The V end was cut by 3 bases, the J end by 7 bases, with 28 bases between. Germline V lookup: CDR1 SNHLY, CDR2 FYNNEI. CDR3 loop: CASSDGRNWGTPGGEQYF. CDR3 in DNA: TGTGCCAGCAGTGATGGTCGTAACTGGGGGACGCCGGGTGGGGAGCAGTACTTC.